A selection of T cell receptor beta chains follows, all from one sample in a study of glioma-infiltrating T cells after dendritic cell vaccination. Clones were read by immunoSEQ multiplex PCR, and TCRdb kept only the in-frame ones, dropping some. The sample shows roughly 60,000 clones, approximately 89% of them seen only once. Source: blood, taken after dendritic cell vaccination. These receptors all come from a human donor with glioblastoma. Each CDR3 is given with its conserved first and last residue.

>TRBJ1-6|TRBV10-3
CAISERGQNSPLHF
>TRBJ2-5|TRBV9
CASSKRQGQETQYF
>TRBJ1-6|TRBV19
CASSRDRGSPLHF
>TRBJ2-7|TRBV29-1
CSVSLAGGLSEQYF
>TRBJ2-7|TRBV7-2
CASSLGAGPYEQYF
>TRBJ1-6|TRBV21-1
CASSGRNRGINSPLHF
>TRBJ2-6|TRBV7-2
CASRRDRSAGANVLTF
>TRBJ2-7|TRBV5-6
CASSLTGQGANEQYF
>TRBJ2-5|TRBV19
CASSIDGLTAETQYF
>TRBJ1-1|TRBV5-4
CASSLASGTGNTEAFF
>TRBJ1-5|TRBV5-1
CASSLGTGSNQPQHF
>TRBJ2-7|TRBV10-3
CAISANRQGDEQYF
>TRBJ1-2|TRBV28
CASSRTATGLRF
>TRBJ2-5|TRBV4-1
CASSQEGLTSGRETQYF
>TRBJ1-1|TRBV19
CASSEAARVTEAFF
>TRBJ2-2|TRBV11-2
CASSRQGSTGELFF
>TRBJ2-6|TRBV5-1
CASSLLHGTGSGANVLTF
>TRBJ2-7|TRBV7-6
CASSLEGTGVYEQYF
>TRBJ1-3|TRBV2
CASSEVRGLAGNTIYF
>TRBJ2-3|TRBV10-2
CASSESTTLPSTDTQYF
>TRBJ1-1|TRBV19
CASSIGSETEAFF
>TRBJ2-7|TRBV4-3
CASSKGGGQGTYEQYF